This TCR beta chain stems from a study of breast tumors, draining lymph nodes, adjacent tissues (dated by TCRdb to about 2016). Regarding the research as a whole: TCR beta repertoires were compared across tumor, adjacent nontumor tissue and axillary lymph nodes obtained from breast cancer patients. In human breast cancer, the study set out to assess how tumor, surrounding tissue and draining lymph node repertoires relate to one another and whether T cells might be exchanged between them.

Looking up the germline V gene yields CDR1 SGHRS and CDR2 YFSETQ. V loses 4 bases of germline sequence and J loses 5 bases, and the interval between the two ends is 22 bases. CDR3 length: 17 amino acids, cysteine to phenylalanine. Only the CDR3 region is kept as DNA, spanning 51 bases read in frame from base 1. Reads for this sample came from an Illumina HiSeq 2000. Multiplex PCR amplification was used to generate the TCR beta chain libraries. High-throughput sequencing was used to analyze the amplified TCR beta chain products. TCRdb reworked the public reads: Q25 trimming with fastp, MiXCR clone assembly, productive beta chains retained. Rows with a matching CDR3 protein are joined into one entry that keeps the most common DNA and genes. The sample has under 80,000 distinct CDR3 sequences on record, roughly 44% of them singletons. Almost 8.5% of the sample lies in the top ten. This clonotype was found many times. The target of this receptor is not known. No base-level quality is on record; no much larger clone is a single base apart.

What the study reported, not specific to this receptor: T-cell repertoire diversity in tumors was found to be lower than in lymph nodes but higher than in nontumor tissue, and preferential V and J gene usage was observed. In luminal-like breast cancer, tumor and nontumor tissue repertoires resembled each other significantly more than in basal-like breast cancer. The conclusion that tumor T cells originate in lymph nodes was presented as consistent with a hypothesis rather than as directly demonstrated. The data were considered consistent with most tumor T cells being derived from the lymph node and subsequently expanding within tumor tissue.

Sequences were obtained from breast tumor tissue. This receptor chain uses TRBV5-1 and TRBJ2-1; D gene: possibly TRBD1, on 6 matching bases. This receptor was identified in a female donor with breast cancer. Some clones in this sample may be carry-over from other donors' samples. The nucleotide sequence is given as TGCGCCAGCAGCCCAACGGCCGACAGGTCCGTCCACAATGAGCAGTTCTTC. The resulting protein is CASSPTADRSVHNEQFF.